This T cell receptor beta chain originates from a study of T cells after yellow fever vaccination. Trimming removed 3 bases from V and 4 bases from J, with 16 bases in between. This CDR3 is 15 amino acids long. Germline values: CDR1 SGHKS, CDR2 YYEKEE (reference sequence). This clonotype was detected only a few times. Making TCR cDNA involved 5'RACE template switching, which added UMIs and a universal primer site. One entry per CDR3 protein results from TCRdb running MiXCR on the 5' RACE reads. The sample shows roughly 240,000 distinct CDR3 sequences, approximately 6.7% of them seen only once. This rearrangement joins TRBV5-5 to TRBJ2-5; a weak D match, TRBD1 (7 bases). Material: CD4+ T cells sorted from PBMCs, obtained on the day of the yellow fever booster vaccination. The TCR sequence derives from a young man who received the YFV17D yellow fever vaccine. CDR3 region: CASSWTTGDGETQYF. DNA for the CDR3: TGTGCCAGCAGCTGGACTACAGGGGACGGAGAGACCCAGTACTTC.